This T cell receptor (beta chain) was recorded in a study of cytomegalovirus exposure and HLA in healthy donors. Points on this clone: Antigen unknown.

The PCR used 60 Vbeta and 13 Jbeta primers. Per the authors' pipeline: There were about 80 million unique TCR beta chains by a later count, and 8.5 million to 14 million of them were shared. Measured with immunoSEQ multiplex PCR; TCRdb has only the in-frame clones, and not every one. That table is the source of V, J and clone size, and D and trimming were worked out from the DNA. The sample lists about 120,000 clones; approximately 80% were seen once. Trimming took off 1 base at V and 5 bases at J, with 11 bases between the two ends. This CDR3 region has 14 residues. Germline-derived CDR1 and CDR2 are MDHEN and SYDVKM. The donors gave bone marrow, and they were healthy. Overall study findings and caveats: There were under 200 TCR beta chains listed as cytomegalovirus-associated. Within a later analysis, the majority of CMV-associated TCR beta chains appeared HLA-restricted.

V gene TRBV28 combines with J gene TRBJ2-5; D may be TRBD2 (6 bases). This receptor was taken from a man younger than 40 in good health and CMV-seropositive. Specimen: PBMCs. CDR3 coding DNA: TGTGCCAGCAGTTTATCCGTGGGGAGGGAGACCCAGTACTTC. Its protein is CASSLSVGRETQYF.